These 5 T cell receptor beta chains came from one sample sequenced in a study of blood T cell repertoires in COVID-19. Clones were read by immunoSEQ multiplex PCR, and TCRdb kept only the in-frame ones, dropping some. The profile shows about 250,000 clones, around 88% of them singletons. The sequenced sample was peripheral blood. The receptors shown here come from a woman aged 80 or older with COVID-19, enrolled during active disease.

The chain combines TRBV6-6 with TRBJ1-1; D might be TRBD1 (5 bases). This CDR3 comprises 14 residues. The germline V gene has CDR1 MNHNY and CDR2 SVGAGI (reference sequence). V was clipped by 6 bases and J by 4 bases, with 15 bases between them. CDR3 region: CASSRPGLGTEAFF. The CDR3 coding sequence is TGTGCCAGCAGCCGCCCAGGGTTGGGCACTGAAGCTTTCTTT.

This chain connects TRBV6-8 to TRBJ1-1, with 9 bases that match TRBD1. The CDR3 has 15 amino acids. CDR1 is MNHGY, CDR2 SAAAGT, per germline. Trimming cost V 7 bases and J 5 bases; bases outside gene matches: 11. This chain's CDR3 is CASIAPGTGKTEAFF. CDR3 DNA: TGTGCCAGCATTGCCCCCGGGACAGGGAAAACTGAAGCTTTCTTT.

V and J are TRBV30 and TRBJ1-1; D might be TRBD1 (6 bases). Between the trimmed V and J ends, which lost 2 bases and 8 bases, there was a span of 15 bases. CDR1 and CDR2 (germline): GTSNPN, SVGIG (reference sequence). The CDR3 has 13 amino acids. The CDR3 DNA is TGTGCCTGGAGTATTCAACAGGGAGGGGAAGCTTTCTTT. Residues: CAWSIQQGGEAFF.

This chain links TRBV28 with TRBJ1-2, with a tentative D call TRBD1 (5 bases). The CDR3 totals 14 residues. The V end was cut by 3 bases, the J end by 1 base, with 9 bases between. The germline V gene encodes CDR1 MDHEN and CDR2 SYDVKM. CDR3 residues: CASSLGLYNYGYTF. Written as DNA, the CDR3 is TGTGCCAGCAGTTTGGGGCTTTATAACTATGGCTACACCTTC.

The gene calls are TRBV15 and TRBJ1-1; 12 bases align to TRBD1. There are 16 residues in the CDR3. With 4 bases clipped from V and 2 bases from J, the junction kept 5 bases outside the gene matches. Germline CDR1 reads LNHNV; CDR2 reads YYDKDF (reference sequence). The CDR3 nucleotides are TGTGCCACCAGCACCGGGGACAGGGGGCACAACACTGAAGCTTTCTTT. This codes for CATSTGDRGHNTEAFF.